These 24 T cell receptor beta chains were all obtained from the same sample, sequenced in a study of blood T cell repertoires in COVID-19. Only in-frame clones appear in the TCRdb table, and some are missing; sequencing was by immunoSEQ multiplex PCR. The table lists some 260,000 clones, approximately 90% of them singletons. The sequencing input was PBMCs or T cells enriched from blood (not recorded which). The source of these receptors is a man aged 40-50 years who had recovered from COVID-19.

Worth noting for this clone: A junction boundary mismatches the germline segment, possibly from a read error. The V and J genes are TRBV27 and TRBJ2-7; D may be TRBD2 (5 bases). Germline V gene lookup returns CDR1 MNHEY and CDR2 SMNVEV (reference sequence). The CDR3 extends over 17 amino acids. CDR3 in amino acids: CATSDKLSWAAGYEQYF. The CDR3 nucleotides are TGTGCCACCAGTGATAAGCTATCCTGGGCGGCGGGCTACGAGCAGTACTTC.

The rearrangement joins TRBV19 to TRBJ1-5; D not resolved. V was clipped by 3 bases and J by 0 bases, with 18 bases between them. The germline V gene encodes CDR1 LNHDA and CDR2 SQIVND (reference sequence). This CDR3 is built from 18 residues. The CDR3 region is CASSIFLTSTYSNQPQHF. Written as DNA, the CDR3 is TGTGCCAGTAGTATCTTCCTCACAAGTACATATAGCAATCAGCCCCAGCATTTT. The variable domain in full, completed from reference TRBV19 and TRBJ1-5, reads DGGITQSPKYLFRKEGQNVTLSCEQNLNHDAMYWYRQDPGQGLRLIYYSQIVNDFQKGDIAEGYSVSREKKESFPLTVTSAQKNPTAFYLCASSIFLTSTYSNQPQHFGDGTRLSIL.

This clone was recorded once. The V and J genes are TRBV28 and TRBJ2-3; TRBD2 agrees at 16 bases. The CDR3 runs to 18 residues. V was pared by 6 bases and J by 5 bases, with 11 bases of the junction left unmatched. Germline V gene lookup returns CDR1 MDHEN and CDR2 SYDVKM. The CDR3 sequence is CASSTGTSGRANVDTQYF. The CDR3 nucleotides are TGTGCCAGCAGCACCGGGACTAGCGGGAGGGCCAATGTAGATACGCAGTATTTT.

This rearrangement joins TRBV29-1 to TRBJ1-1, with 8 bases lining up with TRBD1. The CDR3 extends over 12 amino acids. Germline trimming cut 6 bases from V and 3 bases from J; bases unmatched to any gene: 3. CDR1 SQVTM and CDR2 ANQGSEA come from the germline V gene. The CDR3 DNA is TGCAGCGTGGTACAGGGGGACACTGAAGCTTTCTTT. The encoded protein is CSVVQGDTEAFF.

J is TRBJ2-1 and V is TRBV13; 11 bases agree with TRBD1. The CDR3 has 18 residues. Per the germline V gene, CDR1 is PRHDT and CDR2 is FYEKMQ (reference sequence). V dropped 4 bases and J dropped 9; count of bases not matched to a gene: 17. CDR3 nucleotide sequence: TGTGCCAGCAGCTCGAACCCGACATTGGACAGGGGGCTAGGTGAGCAGTTCTTC. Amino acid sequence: CASSSNPTLDRGLGEQFF.

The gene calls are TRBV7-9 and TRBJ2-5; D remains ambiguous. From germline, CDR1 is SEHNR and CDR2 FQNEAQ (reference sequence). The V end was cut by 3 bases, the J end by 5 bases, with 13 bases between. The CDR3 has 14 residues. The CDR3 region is CASSFVEARETQYF. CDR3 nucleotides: TGTGCCAGCAGCTTTGTTGAAGCGAGGGAGACCCAGTACTTC.

CDR3 protein: CASSLDRGPGNTIYF. Here the CDR3 DNA reads TGTGCCAGCAGCTTGGACAGGGGGCCTGGAAACACCATATATTTT. This chain uses TRBV5-8 with TRBJ1-3, with 9 bases that match TRBD1. Per the germline V gene, CDR1 is SGHTS and CDR2 is YDEGEE. V was pared by 0 bases and J by 2 bases, with 0 bases of the junction left unmatched. The CDR3 is made up of 15 amino acids.

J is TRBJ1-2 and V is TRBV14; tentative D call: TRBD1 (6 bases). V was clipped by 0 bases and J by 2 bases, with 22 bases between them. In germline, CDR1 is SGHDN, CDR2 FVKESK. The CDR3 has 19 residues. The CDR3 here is CASSQDVRTAVDLNYGYTF. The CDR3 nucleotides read TGTGCCAGCAGCCAAGATGTAAGGACAGCCGTTGACTTAAACTATGGCTACACCTTC.

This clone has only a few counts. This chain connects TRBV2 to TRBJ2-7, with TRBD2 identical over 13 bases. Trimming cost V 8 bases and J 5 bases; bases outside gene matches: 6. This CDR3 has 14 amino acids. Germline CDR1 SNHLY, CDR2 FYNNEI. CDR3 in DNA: TGTGCCAGCCGACTAGCGGGAGGATCCAACGAGCAGTACTTC. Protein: CASRLAGGSNEQYF.

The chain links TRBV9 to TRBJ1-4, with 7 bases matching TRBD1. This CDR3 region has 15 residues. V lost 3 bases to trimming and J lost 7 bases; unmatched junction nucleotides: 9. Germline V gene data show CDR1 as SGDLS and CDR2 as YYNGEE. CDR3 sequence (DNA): TGTGCCAGCAGCGGGCGACAGGGTGGGAGTGAAAAACTGTTTTTT. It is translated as CASSGRQGGSEKLFF.

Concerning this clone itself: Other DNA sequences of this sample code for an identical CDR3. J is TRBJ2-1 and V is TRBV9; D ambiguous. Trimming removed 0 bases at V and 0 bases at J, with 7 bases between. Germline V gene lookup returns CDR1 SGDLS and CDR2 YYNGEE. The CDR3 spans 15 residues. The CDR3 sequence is CASSVVSGSYNEQFF. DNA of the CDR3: TGTGCCAGCAGCGTAGTTTCAGGCTCCTACAATGAGCAGTTCTTC.

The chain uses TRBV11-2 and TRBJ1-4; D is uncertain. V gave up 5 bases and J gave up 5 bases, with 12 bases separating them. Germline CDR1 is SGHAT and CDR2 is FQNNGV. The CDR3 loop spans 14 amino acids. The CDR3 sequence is CASSPRVLNEKLFF. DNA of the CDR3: TGTGCCAGCAGCCCCCGGGTCCTAAATGAAAAACTGTTTTTT.

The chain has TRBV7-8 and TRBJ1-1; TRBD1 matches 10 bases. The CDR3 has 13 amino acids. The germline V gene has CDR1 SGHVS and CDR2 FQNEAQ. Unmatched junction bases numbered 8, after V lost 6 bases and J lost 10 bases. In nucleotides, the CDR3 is TGTGCCAGCAGTTCGACAGGGGGCAGAAGAGCTTTCTTT. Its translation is CASSSTGGRRAFF.

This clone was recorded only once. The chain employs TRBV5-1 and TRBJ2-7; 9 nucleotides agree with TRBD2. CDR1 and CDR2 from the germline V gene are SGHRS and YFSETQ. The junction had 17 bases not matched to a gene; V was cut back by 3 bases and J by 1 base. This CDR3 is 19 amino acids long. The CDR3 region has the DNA TGCGCCAGCAGCTGGGGAGGGCTTCGAGCGGGGGGATTATCCTACGAGCAGTACTTC. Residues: CASSWGGLRAGGLSYEQYF.

DNA for the CDR3: TGTGCCAGCAGCTTCGGTTCTGGACTCCTCCACTTT. Protein product: CASSFGSGLLHF. The gene calls are TRBV7-9 and TRBJ1-6; D is unclear. Germline V gives CDR1 SEHNR, CDR2 FQNEAQ (reference sequence). The CDR3 has 12 amino acids. V dropped 3 bases and J dropped 15 bases, with 12 bases sitting between them.

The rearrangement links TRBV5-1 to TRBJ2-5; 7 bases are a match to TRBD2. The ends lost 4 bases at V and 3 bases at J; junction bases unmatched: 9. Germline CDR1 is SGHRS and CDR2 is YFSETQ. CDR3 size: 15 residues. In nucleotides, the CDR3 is TGCGCCAGCAGCCGGCTCCCTGGACTAGAAGAGACCCAGTACTTC. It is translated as CASSRLPGLEETQYF.

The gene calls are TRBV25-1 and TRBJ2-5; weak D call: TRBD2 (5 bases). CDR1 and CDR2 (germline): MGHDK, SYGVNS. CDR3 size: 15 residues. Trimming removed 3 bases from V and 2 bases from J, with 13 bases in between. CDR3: CASSDPRLSQETQYF. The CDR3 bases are TGTGCCAGCAGTGATCCCCGACTATCGCAAGAGACCCAGTACTTC.

CDR3 protein: CASSLGTGREQYF. In DNA form, the CDR3 reads TGTGCCAGCAGTTTGGGGACAGGGCGCGAGCAGTACTTC. This chain uses TRBV28 with TRBJ2-7, with 9 positions matching TRBD1. Trimming cost V 3 bases and J 6 bases; bases outside gene matches: 3. CDR1 is MDHEN and CDR2 is SYDVKM in the germline V gene. The CDR3 has 13 amino acids. The full variable domain, in which reference TRBV28 and TRBJ2-7 provide the parts outside the CDR3, is DVKVTQSSRYLVKRTGEKVFLECVQDMDHENMFWYRQDPGLGLRLIYFSYDVKMKEKGDIPEGYSVSREKKERFSLILESASTNQTSMYLCASSLGTGREQYFGPGTRLTVT.

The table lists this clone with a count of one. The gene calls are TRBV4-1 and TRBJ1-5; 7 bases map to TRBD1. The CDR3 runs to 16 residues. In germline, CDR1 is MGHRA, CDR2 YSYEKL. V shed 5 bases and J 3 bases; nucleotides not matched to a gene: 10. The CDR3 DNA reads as TGCGCCAGCAGCGGGTCGAGACAGGGATACAATCAGCCCCAGCATTTT. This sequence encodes CASSGSRQGYNQPQHF.

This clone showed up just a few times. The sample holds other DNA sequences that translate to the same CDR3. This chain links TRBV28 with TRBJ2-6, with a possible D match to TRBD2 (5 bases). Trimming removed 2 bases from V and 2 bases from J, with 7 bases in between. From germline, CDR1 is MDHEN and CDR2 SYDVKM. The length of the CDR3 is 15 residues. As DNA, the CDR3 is TGTGCCAGCAGTTTACCCGGGGCTGGGGCCAACGTCCTGACTTTC. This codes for CASSLPGAGANVLTF.

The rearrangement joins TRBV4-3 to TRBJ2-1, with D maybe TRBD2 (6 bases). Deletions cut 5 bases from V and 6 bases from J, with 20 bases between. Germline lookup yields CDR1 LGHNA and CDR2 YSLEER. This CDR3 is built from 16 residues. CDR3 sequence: CASSSWGVFEVNEQFF. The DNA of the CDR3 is TGCGCCAGCAGCTCCTGGGGGGTGTTTGAGGTCAATGAGCAGTTCTTC.

The CDR3 bases are TGTGCCAGTCGGAGGGGGGGCGAGCAGTACTTC. This encodes CASRRGGEQYF. The J gene is TRBJ2-7, the V gene TRBV19, with D maybe TRBD2 (7 bases). The germline V and J ends were trimmed by 8 bases and 6 bases, with 11 bases remaining between them. Germline CDR1 LNHDA, CDR2 SQIVND (reference sequence). The CDR3 covers 11 residues.

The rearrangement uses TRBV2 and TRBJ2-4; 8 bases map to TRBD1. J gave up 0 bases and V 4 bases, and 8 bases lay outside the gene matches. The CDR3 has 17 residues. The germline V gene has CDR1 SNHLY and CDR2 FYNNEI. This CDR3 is CASSGTGLMLAKNIQYF. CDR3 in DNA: TGTGCCAGCAGTGGGACAGGGCTAATGCTAGCCAAAAACATTCAGTACTTC.

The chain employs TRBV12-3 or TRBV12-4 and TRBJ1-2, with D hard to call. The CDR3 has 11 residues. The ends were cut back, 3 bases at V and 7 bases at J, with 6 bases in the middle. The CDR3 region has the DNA TGTGCCAGCAGTTTTGACTCTGGCTACACCTTC. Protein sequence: CASSFDSGYTF.